The sequence of this T cell receptor (beta chain) was determined in a study of T cell repertoires in cytomegalovirus infection. Regarding the study as a whole: Adding up the frequency of public TCR beta families identified people who carried CMV plus the relevant HLA. Dominating the ex vivo response were TCR beta clonotypes that were CMV-specific and HLA-C-restricted.

TCRdb processed the reads anew with MiXCR; each CDR3 protein has one entry. The table shows approximately 290,000 distinct CDR3 sequences, with more than 20% occurring only once. The table lists this clonotype with a few counts. Its antigen is undetermined. Germline lookup yields CDR1 KGHDR and CDR2 SFDVKD. This CDR3 has 18 residues. V was pared by 7 bases and J by 6 bases, with 21 bases of the junction left unmatched. This chain uses TRBV24-1 with TRBJ2-3; 7 nucleotides align to TRBD2. This TCR was sampled from a human donor in good health (CMV status not recorded). Some clones in this sample may be carry-over from other donors' samples. The source material was PBMCs. The chain's CDR3 is CATSPHPGLRPGGDTQYF. The DNA of the CDR3 is TGTGCCACCAGCCCTCACCCGGGACTACGACCTGGGGGGGATACGCAGTATTTT.